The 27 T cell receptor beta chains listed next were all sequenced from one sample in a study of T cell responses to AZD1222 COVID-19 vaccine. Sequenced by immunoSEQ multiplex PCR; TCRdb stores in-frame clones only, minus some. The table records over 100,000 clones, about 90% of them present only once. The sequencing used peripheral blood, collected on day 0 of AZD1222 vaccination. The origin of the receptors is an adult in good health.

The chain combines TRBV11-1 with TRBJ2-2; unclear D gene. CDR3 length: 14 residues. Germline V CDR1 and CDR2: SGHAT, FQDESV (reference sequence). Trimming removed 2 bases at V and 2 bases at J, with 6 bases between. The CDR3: CASSLFSNTGELFF. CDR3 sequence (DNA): TGTGCCAGCAGCTTATTCTCCAACACCGGGGAGCTGTTTTTT. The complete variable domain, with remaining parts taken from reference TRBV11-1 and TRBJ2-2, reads EAEVAQSPRYKITEKSQAVAFWCDPISGHATLYWYRQILGQGPELLVQFQDESVVDDSQLPKDRFSAERLKGVDSTLKIQPAELGDSAMYLCASSLFSNTGELFFGEGSRLTVL.

The CDR3 region is CASSQPGLAEDTQYF. The CDR3 nucleotides are TGCGCCAGCAGCCAACCTGGACTAGCGGAAGATACGCAGTATTTT. The V gene is TRBV4-1, the J gene TRBJ2-3; 10 bases are shared with TRBD2. V trimming: 2 bases; J trimming: 5 bases; junction bases outside the gene matches: 4. This CDR3 has 15 amino acids. From germline, CDR1 is MGHRA and CDR2 YSYEKL.

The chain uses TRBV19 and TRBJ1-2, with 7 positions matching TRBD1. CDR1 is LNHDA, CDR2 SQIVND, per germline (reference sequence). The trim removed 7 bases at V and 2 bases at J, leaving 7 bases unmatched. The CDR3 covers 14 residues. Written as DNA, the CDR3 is TGTGCCAGTAAACCCGGGACAGCGAACTATGGCTACACCTTC. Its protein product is CASKPGTANYGYTF.

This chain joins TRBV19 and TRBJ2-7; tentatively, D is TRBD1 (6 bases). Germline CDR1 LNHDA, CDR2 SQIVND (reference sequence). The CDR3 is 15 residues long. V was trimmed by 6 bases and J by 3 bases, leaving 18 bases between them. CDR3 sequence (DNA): TGTGCCAGTAGACCTACAGGGTCTCTCGGCTACGAGCAGTACTTC. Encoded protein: CASRPTGSLGYEQYF. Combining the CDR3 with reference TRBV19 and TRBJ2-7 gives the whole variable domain DGGITQSPKYLFRKEGQNVTLSCEQNLNHDAMYWYRQDPGQGLRLIYYSQIVNDFQKGDIAEGYSVSREKKESFPLTVTSAQKNPTAFYLCASRPTGSLGYEQYFGPGTRLTVT.

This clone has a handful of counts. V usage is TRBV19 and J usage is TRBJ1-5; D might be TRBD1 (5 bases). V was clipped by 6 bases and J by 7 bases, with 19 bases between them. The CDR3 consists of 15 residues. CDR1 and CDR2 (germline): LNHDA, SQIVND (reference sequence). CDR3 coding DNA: TGTGCCAGTAGGCCTGAAGAGGGGCGGAGGCAGCCCCAGCATTTT. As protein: CASRPEEGRRQPQHF.

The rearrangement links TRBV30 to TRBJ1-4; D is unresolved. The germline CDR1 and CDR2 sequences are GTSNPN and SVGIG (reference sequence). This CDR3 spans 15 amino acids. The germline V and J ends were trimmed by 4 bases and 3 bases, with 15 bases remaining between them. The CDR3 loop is CAWTAASGANEKLFF. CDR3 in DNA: TGTGCCTGGACCGCGGCCTCCGGGGCTAATGAAAAACTGTTTTTT.

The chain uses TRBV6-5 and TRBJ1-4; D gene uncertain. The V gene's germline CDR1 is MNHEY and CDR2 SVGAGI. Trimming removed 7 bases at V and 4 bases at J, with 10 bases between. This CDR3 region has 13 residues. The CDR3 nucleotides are TGTGCCAGCATGCGGACCCTTAATGAAAAACTGTTTTTT. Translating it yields CASMRTLNEKLFF.

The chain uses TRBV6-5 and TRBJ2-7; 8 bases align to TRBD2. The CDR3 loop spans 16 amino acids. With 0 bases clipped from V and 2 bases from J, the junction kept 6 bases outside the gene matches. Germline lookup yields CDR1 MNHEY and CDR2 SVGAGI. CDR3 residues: CASSYSYSGGPYEQYF. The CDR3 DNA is TGTGCCAGCAGTTACTCGTATTCGGGAGGGCCCTACGAGCAGTACTTC.

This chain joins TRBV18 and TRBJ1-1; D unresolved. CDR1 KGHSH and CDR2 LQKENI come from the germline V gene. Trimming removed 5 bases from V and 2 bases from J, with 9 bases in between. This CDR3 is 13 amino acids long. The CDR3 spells CASSTGSNTEAFF. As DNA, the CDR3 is TGTGCCAGCTCAACGGGCAGTAACACTGAAGCTTTCTTT. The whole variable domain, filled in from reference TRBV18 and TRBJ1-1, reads NAGVMQNPRHLVRRRGQEARLRCSPMKGHSHVYWYRQLPEEGLKFMVYLQKENIIDESGMPKERFSAEFPKEGPSILRIQQVVRGDSAAYFCASSTGSNTEAFFGQGTRLTVV.

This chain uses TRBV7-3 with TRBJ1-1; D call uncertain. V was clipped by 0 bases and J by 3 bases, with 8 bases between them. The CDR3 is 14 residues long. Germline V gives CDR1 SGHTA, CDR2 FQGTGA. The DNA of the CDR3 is TGTGCCAGCAGCTTAACAGGCAAGGACACTGAAGCTTTCTTT. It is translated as CASSLTGKDTEAFF.

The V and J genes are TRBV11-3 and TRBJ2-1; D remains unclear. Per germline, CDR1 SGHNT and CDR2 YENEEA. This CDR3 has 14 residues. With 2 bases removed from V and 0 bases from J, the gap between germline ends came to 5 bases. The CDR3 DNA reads TGTGCCAGCAGCTTAATGAGCTCCTACAATGAGCAGTTCTTC. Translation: CASSLMSSYNEQFF.

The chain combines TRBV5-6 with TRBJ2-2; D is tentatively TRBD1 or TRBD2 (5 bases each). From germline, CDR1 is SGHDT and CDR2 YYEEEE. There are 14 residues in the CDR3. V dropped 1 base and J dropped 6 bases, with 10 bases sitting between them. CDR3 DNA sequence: TGTGCCAGCAGCTTGTCCGGGGCTGCCGGGGAGCTGTTTTTT. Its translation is CASSLSGAAGELFF.

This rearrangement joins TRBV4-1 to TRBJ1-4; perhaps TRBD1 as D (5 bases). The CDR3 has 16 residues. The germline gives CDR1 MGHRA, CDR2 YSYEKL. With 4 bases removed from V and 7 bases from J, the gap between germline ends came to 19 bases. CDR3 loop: CASSPRQGGGGEKLFF. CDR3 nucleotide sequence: TGCGCCAGCAGCCCACGCCAGGGAGGCGGGGGTGAAAAACTGTTTTTT.

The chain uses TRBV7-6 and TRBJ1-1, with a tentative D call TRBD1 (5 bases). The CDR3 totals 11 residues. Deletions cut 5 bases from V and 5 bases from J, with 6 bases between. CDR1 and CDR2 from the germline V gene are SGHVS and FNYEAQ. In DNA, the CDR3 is TGTGCCAGCAGCCGGGGGACTGAAGCTTTCTTT. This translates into CASSRGTEAFF.

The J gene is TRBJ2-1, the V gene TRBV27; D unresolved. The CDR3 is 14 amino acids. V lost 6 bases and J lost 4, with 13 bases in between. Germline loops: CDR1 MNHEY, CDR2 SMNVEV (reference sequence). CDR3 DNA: TGTGCCAGCAGCCTCCTGACGGCATACAATGAGCAGTTCTTC. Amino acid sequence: CASSLLTAYNEQFF.

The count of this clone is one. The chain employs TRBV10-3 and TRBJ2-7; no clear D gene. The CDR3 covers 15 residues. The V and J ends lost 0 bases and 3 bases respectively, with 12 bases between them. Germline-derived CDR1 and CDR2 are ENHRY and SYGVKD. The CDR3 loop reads CAISESRGQSYEQYF. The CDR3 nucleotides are TGTGCCATCAGTGAGTCCCGTGGGCAGAGCTACGAGCAGTACTTC.

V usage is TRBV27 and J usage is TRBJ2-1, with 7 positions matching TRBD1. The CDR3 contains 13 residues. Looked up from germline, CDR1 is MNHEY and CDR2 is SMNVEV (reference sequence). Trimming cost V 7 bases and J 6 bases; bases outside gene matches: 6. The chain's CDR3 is CASNPTGRNEQFF. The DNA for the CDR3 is TGTGCCAGCAATCCGACAGGGCGCAATGAGCAGTTCTTC.

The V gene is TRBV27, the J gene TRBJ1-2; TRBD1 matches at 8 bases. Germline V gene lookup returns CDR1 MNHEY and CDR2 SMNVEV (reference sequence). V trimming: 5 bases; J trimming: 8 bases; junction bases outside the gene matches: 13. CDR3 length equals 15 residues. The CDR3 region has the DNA TGTGCCAGCAGTCTACGGGACAGGCCGACTTTCGGCTACACCTTC. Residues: CASSLRDRPTFGYTF.

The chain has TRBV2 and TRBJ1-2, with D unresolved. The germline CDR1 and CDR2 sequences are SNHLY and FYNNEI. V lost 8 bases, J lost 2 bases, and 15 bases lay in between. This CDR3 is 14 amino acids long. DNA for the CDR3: TGTGCCAGCTCCTTAGGAGTTTCGAACTATGGCTACACCTTC. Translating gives CASSLGVSNYGYTF. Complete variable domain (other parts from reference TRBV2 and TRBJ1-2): EPEVTQTPSHQVTQMGQEVILRCVPISNHLYFYWYRQILGQKVEFLVSFYNNEISEKSEIFDDQFSVERPDGSNFTLKIRSTKLEDSAMYFCASSLGVSNYGYTFGSGTRLTVV.

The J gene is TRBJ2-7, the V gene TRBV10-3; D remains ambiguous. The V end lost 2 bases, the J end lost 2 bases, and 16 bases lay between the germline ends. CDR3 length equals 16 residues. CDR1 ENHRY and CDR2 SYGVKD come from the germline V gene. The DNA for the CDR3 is TGTGCCATCAGTGAGCGGTCTACTATTCAAACCTACGAGCAGTACTTC. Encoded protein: CAISERSTIQTYEQYF.

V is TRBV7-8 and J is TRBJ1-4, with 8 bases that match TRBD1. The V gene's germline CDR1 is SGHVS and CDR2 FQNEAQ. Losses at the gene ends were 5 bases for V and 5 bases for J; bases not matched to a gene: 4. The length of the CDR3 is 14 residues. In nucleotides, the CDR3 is TGTGCCAGCAGCCCAACAGGGGGGAATGAAAAACTGTTTTTT. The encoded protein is CASSPTGGNEKLFF.

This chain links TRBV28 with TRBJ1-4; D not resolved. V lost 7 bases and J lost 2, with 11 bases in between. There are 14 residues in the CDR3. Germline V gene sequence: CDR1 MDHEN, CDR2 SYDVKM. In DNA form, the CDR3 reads TGTGCCAGCACCGCCCCCCGGACTAATGAAAAACTGTTTTTT. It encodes CASTAPRTNEKLFF.

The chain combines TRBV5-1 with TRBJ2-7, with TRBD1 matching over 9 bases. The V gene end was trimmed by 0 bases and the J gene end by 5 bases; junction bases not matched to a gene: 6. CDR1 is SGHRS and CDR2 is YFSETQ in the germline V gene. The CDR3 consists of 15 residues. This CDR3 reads CASSLGGTGTNEQYF. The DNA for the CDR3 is TGCGCCAGCAGCTTGGGGGGGACAGGGACCAACGAGCAGTACTTC.

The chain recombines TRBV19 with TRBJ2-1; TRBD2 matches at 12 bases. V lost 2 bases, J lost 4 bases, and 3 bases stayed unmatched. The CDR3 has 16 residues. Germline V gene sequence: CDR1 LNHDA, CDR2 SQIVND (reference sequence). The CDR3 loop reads CASSIWTSGIYNEQFF. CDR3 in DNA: TGTGCCAGTAGTATATGGACTAGCGGGATTTACAATGAGCAGTTCTTC.

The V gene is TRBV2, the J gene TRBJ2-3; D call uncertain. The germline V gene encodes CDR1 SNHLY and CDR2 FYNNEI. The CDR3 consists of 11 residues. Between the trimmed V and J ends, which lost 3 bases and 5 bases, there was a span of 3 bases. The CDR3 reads CASSDRDTQYF. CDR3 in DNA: TGTGCCAGCAGTGATCGAGATACGCAGTATTTT.

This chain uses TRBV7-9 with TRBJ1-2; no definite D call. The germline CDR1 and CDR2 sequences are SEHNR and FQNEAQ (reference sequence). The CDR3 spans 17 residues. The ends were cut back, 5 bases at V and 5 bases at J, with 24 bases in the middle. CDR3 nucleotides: TGTGCCAGCAGCCCCCCCGAGGGTATCGCTCTCGAATATGGCTACACCTTC. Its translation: CASSPPEGIALEYGYTF.

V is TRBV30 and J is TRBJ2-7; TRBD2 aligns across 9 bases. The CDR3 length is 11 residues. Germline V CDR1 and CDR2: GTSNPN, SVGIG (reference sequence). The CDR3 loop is CASTSGYEQYF. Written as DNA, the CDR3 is TGTGCTTCCACTAGCGGGTACGAGCAGTACTTC.